Shown below are 4 T cell receptor beta chains from a single sample sequenced in a study of cytomegalovirus exposure and HLA in healthy donors. With 60 Vbeta and 13 Jbeta primers, the PCR was carried out. The table came from immunoSEQ multiplex PCR; TCRdb's copy has only in-frame clones and leaves some out. This table holds around 130,000 clones, about 8.5% found once. Sequenced input: PBMCs. The receptors derive from a man aged 40-49 years in good health and CMV-seronegative.

V gene TRBV18 combines with J gene TRBJ2-3, with D tentatively TRBD1 (5 bases). CDR3 length: 15 amino acids. V gave up 2 bases and J gave up 2 bases, with 11 bases separating them. In germline, CDR1 is KGHSH, CDR2 LQKENI. The CDR3 loop reads CASSPKGQATDTQYF. CDR3 in DNA: TGTGCCAGCTCACCAAAGGGGCAGGCCACAGATACGCAGTATTTT.

This clone has more than one count but fewer than ten. This sequence joins TRBV6-5 and TRBJ2-5, with D possibly being TRBD2 (5 bases). Germline V gene lookup returns CDR1 MNHEY and CDR2 SVGAGI. V dropped 6 bases and J dropped 5 bases, with 10 bases sitting between them. The CDR3 contains 12 residues. CDR3 protein: CASREDRETQYF. The CDR3, as DNA: TGTGCCAGCAGGGAGGATAGGGAGACCCAGTACTTC.

This clone was observed a few times. The V gene is TRBV5-6, the J gene TRBJ2-3; 12 bases match TRBD2. Trimming cost V 0 bases and J 6 bases; bases outside gene matches: 8. The germline CDR1 and CDR2 sequences are SGHDT and YYEEEE. The CDR3 has 17 residues. The CDR3 reads CASSLDTSGGFLDTQYF. The CDR3 DNA follows: TGTGCCAGCAGCTTGGATACTAGCGGGGGGTTTTTGGATACGCAGTATTTT.

This chain uses TRBV27 with TRBJ2-1, with a tentative D call TRBD2 (5 bases). The V and J ends lost 7 bases and 6 bases respectively, with 19 bases between them. CDR1 is MNHEY, CDR2 SMNVEV, per germline (reference sequence). The CDR3 length is 15 residues. Written as DNA, the CDR3 is TGTGCCAGCATATTGAACGGAGGTCCTCTCAATGAGCAGTTCTTC. Encoded protein: CASILNGGPLNEQFF.